The clone carrying this TCR beta chain was detected a few times. Its antigen remains unknown. V was pared by 4 bases and J by 2 bases, with 5 bases of the junction left unmatched. The CDR3 is 17 amino acids. Germline CDR1 and CDR2: MNHNS and SASEGT. These data are taken from a study of T cell repertoires in cytomegalovirus infection. Study summary: Public TCR beta signature analysis indicated the presence of both CMV infection and matching HLA type.

Findings of the study overall: Summed frequency of shared TCR beta families picked out CMV carriers who also had the relevant HLA. The ex vivo response showed dominance by HLA-C-restricted CMV-specific TCR beta clonotypes.

TCRdb itself ran the reads through MiXCR, one entry per CDR3 protein. The sample includes 200,000 to 300,000 distinct CDR3 sequences, 9% to 15% of them seen just once. Input material: PBMCs. The origin of this receptor is a human donor in good health (CMV status not recorded). Some clones in this sample may be carry-over from other donors' samples. The V and J genes are TRBV6-1 and TRBJ2-5; 15 nucleotides agree with TRBD2. The CDR3 nucleotides are TGTGCCAGCAGTGTGTTAGGACTAGCGGGGGGGCAAGAGACCCAGTACTTC. It is translated as CASSVLGLAGGQETQYF.